Below, 16 T cell receptor beta chains from the same sample are listed, as sequenced in a study of blood T cells in healthy people across ages. A second roughly 7 to 11 cycle PCR used barcoded and J-beta primers. TCRdb reprocessed the 5' RACE reads via MiXCR and lists one record per CDR3 protein. The table lists around 1.5 million distinct CDR3 sequences, roughly 32% of them singletons. The sequenced sample was blood. The receptors were sampled from a woman in her twenties or thirties in good health.

This chain links TRBV4-2 with TRBJ2-7, with 10 positions matching TRBD2. Germline loops: CDR1 LGHNA, CDR2 YNFKEQ. This CDR3 is built from 17 residues. After removal of 0 bases from V and 3 bases from J, the junction contained 8 bases not matched to a gene. The CDR3 region has the DNA TGTGCCAGCAGCCAAGAGCCAGCGGGGGGGGAATACTACGAGCAGTACTTC. This translates into CASSQEPAGGEYYEQYF.

This chain joins TRBV5-1 and TRBJ1-1; 9 nucleotides line up with TRBD1. J gave up 4 bases and V 4 bases, and 11 bases lay outside the gene matches. Germline CDR1 is SGHRS and CDR2 is YFSETQ. The CDR3 runs 16 residues. DNA for the CDR3: TGCGCCAGCAGCGGAACTGGACAGGGGAGGACCACTGAAGCTTTCTTT. Amino acid sequence: CASSGTGQGRTTEAFF.

The table lists this clonotype with a few counts. This chain connects TRBV28 to TRBJ2-4; the match to TRBD2 covers 13 bases. V shed 3 bases, J shed 10 bases, and the junction held 9 bases outside the gene matches. There are 16 residues in the CDR3. CDR1 is MDHEN, CDR2 SYDVKM, per germline. The CDR3 spells CASSLGGTSGIGIQYF. CDR3 DNA sequence: TGTGCCAGCAGTTTGGGCGGGACTAGCGGGATCGGTATTCAGTACTTC.

V and J are TRBV9 and TRBJ2-3, with TRBD2 identical over 10 bases. Looked up from germline, CDR1 is SGDLS and CDR2 is YYNGEE. This CDR3 is built from 16 residues. Trimming at V came to 3 bases and at J to 4 bases, leaving 8 bases not matched to a gene. Written as DNA, the CDR3 is TGTGCCAGCAGCGGAGAGCGGGGGGGGCGATCAGATACGCAGTATTTT. This translates into CASSGERGGRSDTQYF. The whole variable domain, remainder taken from reference TRBV9 and TRBJ2-3, is DSGVTQTPKHLITATGQRVTLRCSPRSGDLSVYWYQQSLDQGLQFLIQYYNGEERAKGNILERFSAQQFPDLHSELNLSSLELGDSALYFCASSGERGGRSDTQYFGPGTRLTVL.

CDR3 in DNA: TGTGCCAGCAGTTCTCAGGGCCCGTACAATGAGCAGTTCTTC. It translates to CASSSQGPYNEQFF. J is TRBJ2-1 and V is TRBV27; D is possibly TRBD1 (5 bases). Trimming cost V 4 bases and J 4 bases, with 11 bases left between them. Germline V gene data show CDR1 as MNHEY and CDR2 as SMNVEV (reference sequence). The CDR3 runs 14 residues.

A few counts support this clonotype. V is TRBV20-1 and J is TRBJ1-4, with a weak D call TRBD1 (6 bases). Per germline, CDR1 DFQATT and CDR2 SNEGSKA (reference sequence). The V gene lost 5 bases and the J gene lost 7 bases, with 14 bases spanning the gap. This CDR3 has 13 residues. The DNA of the CDR3 is TGCAGTGCTTTACAGGGAGTAAGTGAAAAACTGTTTTTT. It translates to CSALQGVSEKLFF.

The chain joins TRBV20-1 to TRBJ2-7; D is perhaps TRBD1 or TRBD2 (5 bases each). The J call could be wrong; TRBJ2-5 is a better fit for the DNA end. The CDR3 has 15 residues. The V gene's germline CDR1 is DFQATT and CDR2 SNEGSKA (reference sequence). CDR3 residues: CSARTGTEGRETQYF. The CDR3, as DNA: TGCAGTGCTAGAACCGGGACCGAAGGTCGGGAGACCCAGTACTTC.

The gene calls are TRBV4-1 and TRBJ1-2; tentatively, D is TRBD1 (5 bases). The germline V and J ends were trimmed by 4 bases and 4 bases, with 16 bases remaining between them. CDR1 is MGHRA, CDR2 YSYEKL, per germline. The CDR3 covers 15 residues. The CDR3 loop is CASSPGTSGPYGYTF. CDR3 coding DNA: TGCGCCAGCAGCCCAGGGACGTCGGGCCCCTATGGCTACACCTTC.

This clonotype was counted between two and nine times. The rearrangement links TRBV6-6 to TRBJ2-4; D might be TRBD2 (5 bases). This CDR3 contains 12 residues. The germline V gene encodes CDR1 MNHNY and CDR2 SVGAGI (reference sequence). The ends were cut back, 7 bases at V and 6 bases at J, with 10 bases in the middle. The CDR3 DNA reads as TGTGCCAGCACCCGAGAGGGAAACATTCAGTACTTC. It specifies CASTREGNIQYF.

The chain recombines TRBV30 with TRBJ1-2; unclear D gene. The V gene lost 1 base and the J gene lost 3 bases, with 9 bases spanning the gap. This CDR3 is built from 13 residues. Per germline, CDR1 GTSNPN and CDR2 SVGIG (reference sequence). The CDR3 DNA follows: TGTGCCTGGAGTGAGGACGACTACTATGGCTACACCTTC. It specifies CAWSEDDYYGYTF.

The rearrangement uses TRBV6-5 and TRBJ1-2, with a weak D call TRBD1 (5 bases). The CDR3 runs 12 residues. V lost 7 bases and J 4 bases, leaving 10 bases between the germline ends. CDR1 and CDR2 from the germline V gene are MNHEY and SVGAGI. For the CDR3, the DNA is TGTGCCAGCAAAAGGGGTCCCTATGGCTACACCTTC. This codes for CASKRGPYGYTF.

The chain links TRBV11-1 to TRBJ2-5; D may be TRBD1 or TRBD2 (5 bases each). Near its end, the DNA agrees better with TRBJ2-7, so the J call may be wrong. This CDR3 spans 14 amino acids. Germline V gene sequence: CDR1 SGHAT, CDR2 FQDESV (reference sequence). The CDR3 region is CASSEKWGFYEQYF. The DNA of the CDR3 is TGTGCCAGCAGCGAGAAATGGGGGTTCTACGAGCAGTACTTC.

The chain employs TRBV5-1 and TRBJ2-1, with a possible D match to TRBD2 (7 bases). V was clipped by 5 bases and J by 4 bases, with 19 bases between them. The CDR3 runs to 16 residues. The V gene's germline CDR1 is SGHRS and CDR2 YFSETQ. The CDR3 nucleotides read TGCGCCAGCAGACCCGGGGAGGGGGACCAGTACAATGAGCAGTTCTTC. This sequence encodes CASRPGEGDQYNEQFF.

This clonotype has more than one count but fewer than ten. V usage is TRBV6-1 and J usage is TRBJ2-7; D is undetermined. Per germline, CDR1 MNHNS and CDR2 SASEGT. Trimming took 7 bases from V and 0 from J, leaving 19 bases between them. The CDR3 contains 16 residues. The CDR3 is CASKGFKDDLSYEQYF. The CDR3 coding sequence is TGTGCCAGCAAGGGCTTTAAAGACGATCTCTCCTACGAGCAGTACTTC.

This clonotype was seen only a few times. The rearrangement uses TRBV7-7 and TRBJ2-3; no clear D gene. This CDR3 is 15 amino acids long. Deletions cut 5 bases from V and 2 bases from J, with 14 bases between. CDR1 is SSHAT, CDR2 FNYEAQ, per germline (reference sequence). CDR3 in amino acids: CASSRSSGPTDTQYF. The CDR3 bases are TGTGCCAGCAGCCGTTCTAGTGGACCCACAGATACGCAGTATTTT.

V gene TRBV7-9 combines with J gene TRBJ1-6, with unresolved D. The CDR3 is 13 residues long. The germline V and J ends were trimmed by 1 base and 12 bases, with 10 bases remaining between them. Germline V gives CDR1 SEHNR, CDR2 FQNEAQ (reference sequence). The DNA for the CDR3 is TGTGCCAGCAGCTTAGTCGATGGGAAACCCCTCCACTTT. Protein product: CASSLVDGKPLHF.